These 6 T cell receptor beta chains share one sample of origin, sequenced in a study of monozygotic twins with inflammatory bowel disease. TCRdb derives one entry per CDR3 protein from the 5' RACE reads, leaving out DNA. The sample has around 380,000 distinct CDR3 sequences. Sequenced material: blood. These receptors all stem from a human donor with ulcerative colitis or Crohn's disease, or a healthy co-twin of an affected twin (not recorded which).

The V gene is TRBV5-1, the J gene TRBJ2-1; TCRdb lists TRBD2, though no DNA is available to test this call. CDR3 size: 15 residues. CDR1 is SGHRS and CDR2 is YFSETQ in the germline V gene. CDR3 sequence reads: CASSSGTSSYNEQFF.

CDR3 sequence reads: CASSRGLAGVNEQFF. The V and J genes are TRBV5-6 and TRBJ2-1; TCRdb designates TRBD2, a call that cannot be tested without DNA. The CDR3 totals 15 residues. Germline values: CDR1 SGHDT, CDR2 YYEEEE.

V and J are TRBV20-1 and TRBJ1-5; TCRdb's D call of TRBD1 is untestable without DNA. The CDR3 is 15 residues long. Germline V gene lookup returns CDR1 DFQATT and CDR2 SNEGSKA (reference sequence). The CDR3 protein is CSARKSTDSNQPQHF.

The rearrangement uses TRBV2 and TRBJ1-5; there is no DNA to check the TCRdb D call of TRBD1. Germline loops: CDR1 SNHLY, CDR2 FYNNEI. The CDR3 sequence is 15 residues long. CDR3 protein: CASSVGVGQTQPQHF.

CDR3 loop: CSARDPITHNYGYTF. The chain carries TRBV20-1 and TRBJ1-2. The germline CDR1 and CDR2 sequences are DFQATT and SNEGSKA (reference sequence). The CDR3 has 15 residues.

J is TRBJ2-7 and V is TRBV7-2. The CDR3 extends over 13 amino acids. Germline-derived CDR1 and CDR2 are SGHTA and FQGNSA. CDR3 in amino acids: CASRQGGSYEQYF. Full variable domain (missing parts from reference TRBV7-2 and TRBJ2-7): GAGVSQSPSNKVTEKGKDVELRCDPISGHTALYWYRQSLGQGLEFLIYFQGNSAPDKSGLPSDRFSAERTGGSVSTLTIQRTQQEDSAVYLCASRQGGSYEQYFGPGTRLTVT.